This TCR beta chain was identified during a study of memory CD4+ T cells and cytomegalovirus serostatus. Germline CDR1 and CDR2: SGHRS and YFSETQ. With V trimmed by 3 bases and J by 6 bases, 7 bases remained unmatched. The CDR3 runs to 16 residues. The table came from immunoSEQ multiplex PCR; TCRdb's copy has only in-frame clones and leaves some out. The data show around 76,000 clones, 60% to 80% seen once. The sort gate was single viable CD3+CD4+CD8-CD45RO+ cells for memory CD4+ T cells. The rearrangement joins TRBV5-1 to TRBJ2-1, with 12 bases matching TRBD2. The clonotype was recovered from an adult in good health and CMV-seropositive. The sequenced sample was memory CD4+ T cells from blood. The CDR3 loop reads CASSSGLAGYLNEQFF. The CDR3 region has the DNA TGCGCCAGCAGCTCTGGACTAGCGGGGTATCTCAATGAGCAGTTCTTC.